These 11 T cell receptor beta chains originate from one sample sequenced in a study of radiation and T cells in renal cell carcinoma. The assay was immunoSEQ multiplex PCR, and TCRdb's table has in-frame clones only and misses some. The sample carries around 86,000 clones, 80% to 90% recorded once. The sample's time point: blood 2 weeks post-SBRT. Treatment defined: 15 Gy SBRT to primary tumor, nephrectomy 4 weeks later. The material sequenced was blood, taken from a patient whose treatment included radiotherapy and nephrectomy. Receptors originate from a woman in her forties or fifties with renal cell carcinoma.

The CDR3 protein is CASSMDGSIRNQPQHF. CDR3 nucleotides: TGCGCCAGCAGTATGGACGGGTCAATAAGAAATCAGCCCCAGCATTTT. This chain connects TRBV10-2 to TRBJ1-5; no firm D call. Germline V lookup: CDR1 WSHSY, CDR2 SAAADI. CDR3 length: 16 amino acids. Between the trimmed V and J ends, which lost 5 bases and 4 bases, there was a span of 18 bases.

The CDR3 reads CASSRGQGSETQYF. CDR3 nucleotides: TGTGCCAGCAGCCGCGGACAGGGCTCGGAGACCCAGTACTTC. The rearrangement joins TRBV11-2 to TRBJ2-5; 8 positions agree with TRBD1. Germline V lookup: CDR1 SGHAT, CDR2 FQNNGV. V trimming: 5 bases; J trimming: 5 bases; junction bases outside the gene matches: 7. The CDR3 loop spans 14 amino acids.

The CDR3 DNA is TGTGCCAGCAGCTTTAGGCAAGGAGATACGCAGTATTTT. It encodes CASSFRQGDTQYF. The V and J genes are TRBV7-9 and TRBJ2-3, with unresolved D. CDR3 size: 13 residues. With 3 bases removed from V and 5 bases from J, the gap between germline ends came to 9 bases. From germline, CDR1 is SEHNR and CDR2 FQNEAQ (reference sequence).

This chain uses TRBV9 with TRBJ2-6, with TRBD2 identical over 8 bases. CDR3 length: 13 amino acids. V was pared by 3 bases and J by 8 bases, with 1 base of the junction left unmatched. The germline CDR1 and CDR2 sequences are SGDLS and YYNGEE. CDR3 sequence (DNA): TGTGCCAGCAGCGGCGGGAGGACCAACGTCCTGACTTTC. Its translation is CASSGGRTNVLTF.

V usage is TRBV4-3 and J usage is TRBJ1-2; no clear D gene. Germline-derived CDR1 and CDR2 are LGHNA and YSLEER. The CDR3 length is 16 residues. Trimming shortened V by 0 bases and J by 2 bases, and 13 bases separated the two germline ends. The CDR3 DNA follows: TGCGCCAGCAGCCAAGATCGCTCAGCTCTAAACTATGGCTACACCTTC. Residues: CASSQDRSALNYGYTF.

V and J are TRBV28 and TRBJ1-2, with 7 bases lining up with TRBD1. V gave up 4 bases and J gave up 0 bases; unmatched junction bases: 5. There are 15 residues in the CDR3. Germline CDR1 is MDHEN and CDR2 is SYDVKM. The CDR3 bases are TGTGCCAGCAGTTCCACAGGGGCGGCTAACTATGGCTACACCTTC. This encodes CASSSTGAANYGYTF.

J is TRBJ1-1 and V is TRBV19, with 7 bases lining up with TRBD1. Germline trimming cut 3 bases from V and 1 base from J; bases unmatched to any gene: 5. The CDR3 has 15 residues. Germline loops: CDR1 LNHDA, CDR2 SQIVND (reference sequence). The CDR3 bases are TGTGCCAGTAGTATTGTTGCAGGGGGGAACACTGAAGCTTTCTTT. Translated, it gives CASSIVAGGNTEAFF.

V usage is TRBV5-1 and J usage is TRBJ2-5; unclear D gene. Germline V gene lookup returns CDR1 SGHRS and CDR2 YFSETQ. V was cut by 0 bases and J by 6 bases, with 9 bases left in between. This CDR3 is 13 amino acids long. This chain's CDR3 is CASSLVPRQTQYF. CDR3 bases: TGCGCCAGCAGCTTGGTCCCCCGCCAGACCCAGTACTTC.

CDR3 region: CASSLGPGQGYGYTF. The DNA of the CDR3 is TGTGCCAGCAGCTTGGGTCCGGGACAGGGGTATGGCTACACCTTC. The rearrangement uses TRBV5-6 and TRBJ1-2; 10 bases align to TRBD1. The CDR3 sequence is 15 residues long. In germline, CDR1 is SGHDT, CDR2 YYEEEE. The trim removed 0 bases at V and 5 bases at J, leaving 4 bases unmatched.

The chain employs TRBV2 and TRBJ2-1, with D perhaps TRBD1 (7 bases). The germline gives CDR1 SNHLY, CDR2 FYNNEI. CDR3 length: 15 residues. Trimming removed 7 bases at V and 9 bases at J, with 22 bases between. The CDR3 here is CASKKGSGGRAEQFF. In DNA form, the CDR3 reads TGTGCCAGCAAGAAAGGGTCAGGGGGGCGAGCTGAGCAGTTCTTC. The variable domain in full, completed from reference TRBV2 and TRBJ2-1, reads EPEVTQTPSHQVTQMGQEVILRCVPISNHLYFYWYRQILGQKVEFLVSFYNNEISEKSEIFDDQFSVERPDGSNFTLKIRSTKLEDSAMYFCASKKGSGGRAEQFFGPGTRLTVL.

V is TRBV6-5 and J is TRBJ2-7; 7 bases are a match to TRBD1. This CDR3 is built from 15 residues. Germline V CDR1 and CDR2: MNHEY, SVGAGI. After removal of 6 bases from V and 3 bases from J, the junction contained 11 bases not matched to a gene. DNA of the CDR3: TGTGCCAGCAGCCCACTCTACGGGACAGACTACGAGCAGTACTTC. This sequence encodes CASSPLYGTDYEQYF.